This T cell receptor beta chain was sequenced in a study of blood T cells in healthy people across ages. Study findings and constraints: It was the long-lived donors that had more naive CD4+ cells and higher diversity than aged donors.

Primed by a sample-barcoded 5' primer and a J-beta primer mix, a second PCR proceeded for about 7 to 11 cycles. One entry per CDR3 protein, called by TCRdb with MiXCR from the 5' RACE reads. The sample yields about 600,000 distinct CDR3 sequences, around 48% seen once. Worth noting for this clonotype: What it binds is unknown.

Germline CDR1 MNHEY, CDR2 SMNVEV (reference sequence). The length of the CDR3 is 14 residues. Trimming removed 4 bases at V and 8 bases at J, with 12 bases between. Caucasian, healthy and from Russia, the donors were aged between about 6 and 90. PBMCs numbering at least 7 million were isolated per sample. The V and J genes are TRBV27 and TRBJ1-6; D call uncertain. The source of this sequence is a man older than 75 in good health. The sample consisted of blood. CDR3 DNA sequence: TGTGCCAGCAGTTCCTTGGCCCAATATTCACCCCTCCACTTT. It encodes CASSSLAQYSPLHF.